The entry that follows covers one TCR beta chain sequence. The specificity of this receptor is unknown. No clone much larger than this one lies a single base away; base qualities are absent. The CDR3 has 17 amino acids, counting the end cysteine and phenylalanine. The read is trimmed to its CDR3 DNA, 51 bases read in frame from base 1. A distance of 13 bases separates the germline ends of V and J, which lose 0 bases and 1 base respectively. In the germline V gene, CDR1 corresponds to SGHRS and CDR2 to YFSETQ. The record originates from a study of blood T cell repertoires in COVID-19 (TCRdb year 2020). Broadly, across the study: Samples from collaborators originated in the United States, Italy and Spain and spanned both the acute and convalescent phases of COVID-19. The sample metadata nearly always contained a de-identified subject ID, COVID-19 status, age in years and sex. Where HLA class I and class II types were available, the types were taken from metadata supplied by the sample provider, not from assay-based typing. The prospective study material was composed of cDNA or gDNA derived from T cells, B-cell-depleted T cells, or PBMCs. Samples were obtained from the ongoing ImmuneRACE study (first 160 participants) and from 1,200 or so subjects provided by 6 global collaborators. The repertoires were released in a freely available public database meant as a resource for research on the immune response to SARS-CoV-2. Deeply sampled blood TCRbeta repertoires from subjects exposed to, actively infected with, or recovered from COVID-19 were included in the dataset.

Findings and caveats that apply to the study as a whole: The quantity of clinical and demographic metadata differed by source and by participant and was supplied without curation.

One collaborating source in Seattle enrolled patients during active infection and followed them longitudinally through the course of disease. The collaborating institutions used their own protocols to collect whole blood in K2EDTA tubes. For TCRbeta analysis, collaborators shipped samples in one of three forms: frozen whole blood, isolated PBMCs, or DNA extracted from either of those sample types. TCRbeta CDR3 regions were amplified from genomic DNA by means of the immunoSEQ Assay, a bias-controlled multiplex PCR. Turning to the authors' computational methods: The number of nucleated cells in each sample was estimated by amplification of reference gene primers within the assay. Sequence reads were collapsed and filtered to measure the absolute abundance of every unique TCRbeta CDR3 rearrangement. For each sample, productive Simpson clonality was calculated as the square root of Simpson's diversity index over productive rearrangements. TCRdb stores this immuneACCESS table with in-frame sequences only. Part of the clones is absent; in the studies checked, under half of the shortfall reflects unresolved V genes, and no reason is known for the rest. V and J calls and clone size are as listed in that table; D and trimming were resolved from the DNA. In all, the sample holds 11,000 or so clones, and just over 70% of those were seen once. Under 7% of the sample comes from the top ten.

The chain was built from TRBV5-1 and TRBJ2-2, with a tentative D gene TRBD2 over 6 matching bases. This TCR came from a man aged 60 to 75 with COVID-19, enrolled during active disease. Sequencing was done on a sample of peripheral blood. The sequenced DNA: TGCGCCAGCAGCTTGGTCTTTAGCGGAAGGAACACCGGGGAGCTGTTTTTT. It translates to CASSLVFSGRNTGELFF.